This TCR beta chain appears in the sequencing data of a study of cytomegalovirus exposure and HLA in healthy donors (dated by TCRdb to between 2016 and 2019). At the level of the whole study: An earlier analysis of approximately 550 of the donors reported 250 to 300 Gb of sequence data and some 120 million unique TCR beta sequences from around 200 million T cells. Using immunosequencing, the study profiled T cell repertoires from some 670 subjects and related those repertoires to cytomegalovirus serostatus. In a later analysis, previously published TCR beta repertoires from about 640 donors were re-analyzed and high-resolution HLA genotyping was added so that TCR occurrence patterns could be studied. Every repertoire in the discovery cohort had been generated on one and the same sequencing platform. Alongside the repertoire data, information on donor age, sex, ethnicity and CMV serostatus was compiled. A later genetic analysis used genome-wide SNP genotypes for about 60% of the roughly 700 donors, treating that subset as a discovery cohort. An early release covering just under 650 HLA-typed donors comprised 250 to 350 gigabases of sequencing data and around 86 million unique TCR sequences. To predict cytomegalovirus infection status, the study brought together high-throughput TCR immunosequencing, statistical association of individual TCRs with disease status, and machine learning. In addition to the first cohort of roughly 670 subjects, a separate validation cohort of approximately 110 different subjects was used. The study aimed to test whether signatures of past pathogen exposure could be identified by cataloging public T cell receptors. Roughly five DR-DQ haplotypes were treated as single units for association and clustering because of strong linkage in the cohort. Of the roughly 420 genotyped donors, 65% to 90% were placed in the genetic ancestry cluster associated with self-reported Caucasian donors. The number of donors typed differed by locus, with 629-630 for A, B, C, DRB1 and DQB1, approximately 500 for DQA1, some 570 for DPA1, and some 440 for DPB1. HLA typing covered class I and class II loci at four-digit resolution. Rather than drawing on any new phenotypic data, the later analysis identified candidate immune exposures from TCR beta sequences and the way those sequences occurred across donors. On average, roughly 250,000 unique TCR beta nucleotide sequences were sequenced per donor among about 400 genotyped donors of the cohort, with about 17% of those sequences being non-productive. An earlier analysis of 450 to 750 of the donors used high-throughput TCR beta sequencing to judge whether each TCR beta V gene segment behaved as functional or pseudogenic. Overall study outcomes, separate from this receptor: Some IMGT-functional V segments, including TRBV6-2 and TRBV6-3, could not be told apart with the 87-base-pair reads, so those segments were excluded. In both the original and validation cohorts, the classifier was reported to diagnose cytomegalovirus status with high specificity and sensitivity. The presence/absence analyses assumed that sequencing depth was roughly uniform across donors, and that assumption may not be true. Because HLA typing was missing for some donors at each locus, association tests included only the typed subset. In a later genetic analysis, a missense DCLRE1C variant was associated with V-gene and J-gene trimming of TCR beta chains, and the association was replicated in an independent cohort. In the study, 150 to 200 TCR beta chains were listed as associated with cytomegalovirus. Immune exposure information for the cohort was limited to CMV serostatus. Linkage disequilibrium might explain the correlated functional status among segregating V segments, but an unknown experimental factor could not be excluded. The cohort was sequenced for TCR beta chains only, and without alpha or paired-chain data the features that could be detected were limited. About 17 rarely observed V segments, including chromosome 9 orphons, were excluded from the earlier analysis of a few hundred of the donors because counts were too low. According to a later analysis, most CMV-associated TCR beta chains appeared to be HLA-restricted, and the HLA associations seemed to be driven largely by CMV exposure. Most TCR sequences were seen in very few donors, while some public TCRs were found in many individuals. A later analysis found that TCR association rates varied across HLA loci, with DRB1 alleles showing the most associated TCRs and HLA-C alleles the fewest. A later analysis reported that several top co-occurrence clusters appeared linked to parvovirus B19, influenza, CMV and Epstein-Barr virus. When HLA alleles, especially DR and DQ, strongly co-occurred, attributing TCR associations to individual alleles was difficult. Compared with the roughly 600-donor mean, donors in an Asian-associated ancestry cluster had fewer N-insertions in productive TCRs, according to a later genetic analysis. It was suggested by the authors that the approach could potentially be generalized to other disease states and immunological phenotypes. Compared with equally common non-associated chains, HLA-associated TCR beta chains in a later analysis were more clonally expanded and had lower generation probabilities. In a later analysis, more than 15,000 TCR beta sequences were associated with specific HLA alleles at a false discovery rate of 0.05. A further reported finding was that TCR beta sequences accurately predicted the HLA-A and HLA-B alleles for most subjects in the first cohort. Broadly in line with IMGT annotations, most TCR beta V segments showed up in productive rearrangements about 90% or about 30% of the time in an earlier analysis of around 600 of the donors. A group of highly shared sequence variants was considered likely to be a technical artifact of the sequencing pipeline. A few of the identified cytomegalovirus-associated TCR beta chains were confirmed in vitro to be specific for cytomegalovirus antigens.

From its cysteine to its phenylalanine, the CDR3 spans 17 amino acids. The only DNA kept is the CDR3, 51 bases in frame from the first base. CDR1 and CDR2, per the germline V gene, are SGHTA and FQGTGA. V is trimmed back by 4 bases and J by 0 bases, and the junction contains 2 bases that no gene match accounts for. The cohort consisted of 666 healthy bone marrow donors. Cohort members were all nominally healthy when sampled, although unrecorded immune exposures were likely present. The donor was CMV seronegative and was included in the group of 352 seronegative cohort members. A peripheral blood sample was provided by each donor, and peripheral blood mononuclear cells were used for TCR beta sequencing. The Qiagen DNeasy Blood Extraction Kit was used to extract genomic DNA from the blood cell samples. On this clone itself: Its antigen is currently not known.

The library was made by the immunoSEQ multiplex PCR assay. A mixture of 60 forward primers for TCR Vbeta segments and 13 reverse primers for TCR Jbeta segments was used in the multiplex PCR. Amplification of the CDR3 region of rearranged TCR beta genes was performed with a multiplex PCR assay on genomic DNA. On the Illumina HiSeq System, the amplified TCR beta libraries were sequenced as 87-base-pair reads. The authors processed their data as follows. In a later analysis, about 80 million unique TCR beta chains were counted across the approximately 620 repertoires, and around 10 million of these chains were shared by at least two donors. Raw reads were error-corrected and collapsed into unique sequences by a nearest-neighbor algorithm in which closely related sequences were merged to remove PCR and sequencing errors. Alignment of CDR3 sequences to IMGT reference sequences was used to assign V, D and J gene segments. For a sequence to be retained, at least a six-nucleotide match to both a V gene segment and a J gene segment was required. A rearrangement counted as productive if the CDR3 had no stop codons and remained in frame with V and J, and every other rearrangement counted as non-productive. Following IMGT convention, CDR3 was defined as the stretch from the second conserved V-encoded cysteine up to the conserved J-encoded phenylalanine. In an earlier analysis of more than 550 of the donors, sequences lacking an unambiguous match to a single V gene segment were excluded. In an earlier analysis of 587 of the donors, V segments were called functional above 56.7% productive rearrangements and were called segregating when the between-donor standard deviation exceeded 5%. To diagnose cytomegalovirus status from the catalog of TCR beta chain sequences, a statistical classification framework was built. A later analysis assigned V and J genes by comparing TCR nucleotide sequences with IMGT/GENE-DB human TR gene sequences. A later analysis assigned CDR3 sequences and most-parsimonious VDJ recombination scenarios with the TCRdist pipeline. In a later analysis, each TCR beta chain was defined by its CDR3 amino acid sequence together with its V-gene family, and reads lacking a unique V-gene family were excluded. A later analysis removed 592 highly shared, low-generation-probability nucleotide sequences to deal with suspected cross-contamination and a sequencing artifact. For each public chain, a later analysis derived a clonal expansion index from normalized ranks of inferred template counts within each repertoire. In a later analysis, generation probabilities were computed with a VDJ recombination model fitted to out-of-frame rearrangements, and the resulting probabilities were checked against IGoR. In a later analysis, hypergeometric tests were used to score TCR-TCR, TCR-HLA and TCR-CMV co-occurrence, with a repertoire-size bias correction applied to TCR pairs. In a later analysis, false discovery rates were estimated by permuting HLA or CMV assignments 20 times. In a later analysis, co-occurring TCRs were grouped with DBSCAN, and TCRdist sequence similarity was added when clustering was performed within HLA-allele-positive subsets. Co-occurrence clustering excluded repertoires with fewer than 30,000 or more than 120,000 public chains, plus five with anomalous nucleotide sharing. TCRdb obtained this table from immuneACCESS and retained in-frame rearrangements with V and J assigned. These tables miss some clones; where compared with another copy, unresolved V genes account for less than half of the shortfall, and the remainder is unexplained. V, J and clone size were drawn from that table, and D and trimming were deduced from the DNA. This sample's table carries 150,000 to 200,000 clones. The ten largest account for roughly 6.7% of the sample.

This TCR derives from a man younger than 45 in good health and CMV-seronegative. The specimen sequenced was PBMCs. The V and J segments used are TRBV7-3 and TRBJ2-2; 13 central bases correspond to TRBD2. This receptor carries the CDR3 CASSSGLAGSNTGELFF. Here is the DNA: TGTGCCAGCAGCTCGGGACTAGCGGGGTCGAACACCGGGGAGCTGTTTTTT.